Below, one TCR beta chain is given with its context. To release intraepithelial and lamina propria lymphocytes, the graft tissue was processed. This entry comes from a study of graft-versus-host responses after intestinal transplantation. Sequencing used immunoSEQ multiplex PCR; TCRdb keeps in-frame clones, though not all of them. The data contain some 5,600 clones, about 76% of them singletons. Germline-derived CDR1 and CDR2 are SGHAT and FQNNGV. V gave up 5 bases and J gave up 3 bases, with 15 bases separating them. This CDR3 contains 15 residues. This chain connects TRBV11-2 to TRBJ2-3; D assignment may be TRBD1 or TRBD2 (6 bases each). The receptor's source is a human patient who received an intestinal transplant, so some T cells may come from the graft donor. The sample consisted of ileum tissue, taken more than 220 days after intestinal transplant. The CDR3 reads CASSPLGGPTDTQYF. The CDR3 nucleotides are TGTGCCAGCAGCCCGCTCGGGGGCCCTACAGATACGCAGTATTTT.